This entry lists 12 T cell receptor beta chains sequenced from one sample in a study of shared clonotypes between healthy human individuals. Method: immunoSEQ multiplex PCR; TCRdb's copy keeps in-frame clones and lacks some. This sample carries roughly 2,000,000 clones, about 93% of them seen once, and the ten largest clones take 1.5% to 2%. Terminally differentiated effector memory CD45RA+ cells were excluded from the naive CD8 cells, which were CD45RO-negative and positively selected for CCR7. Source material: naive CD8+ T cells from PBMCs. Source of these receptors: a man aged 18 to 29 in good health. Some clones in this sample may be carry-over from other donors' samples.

The CDR3 DNA sequence: TGTGCCAGCAGGGGTACGGGATACGAGCAGTACTTC. Protein: CASRGTGYEQYF. The rearrangement joins TRBV6-5 to TRBJ2-7; maybe TRBD2 (5 bases). V was trimmed by 6 bases and J by 4 bases, leaving 10 bases between them. The CDR3 has 12 residues. Germline V gene data show CDR1 as MNHEY and CDR2 as SVGAGI.

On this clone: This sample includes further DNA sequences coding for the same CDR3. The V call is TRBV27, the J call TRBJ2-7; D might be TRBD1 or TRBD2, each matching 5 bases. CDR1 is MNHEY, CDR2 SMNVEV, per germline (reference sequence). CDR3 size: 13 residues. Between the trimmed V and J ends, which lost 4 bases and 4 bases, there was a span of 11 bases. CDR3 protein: CASSWGRTYEQYF. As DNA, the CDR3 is TGTGCCAGCAGTTGGGGCAGGACTTACGAGCAGTACTTC.

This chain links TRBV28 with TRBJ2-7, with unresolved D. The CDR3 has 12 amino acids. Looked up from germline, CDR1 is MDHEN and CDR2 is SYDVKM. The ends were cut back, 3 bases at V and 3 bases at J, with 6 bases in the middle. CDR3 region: CASSFLDYEQYF. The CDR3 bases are TGTGCCAGCAGTTTCTTAGACTACGAGCAGTACTTC.

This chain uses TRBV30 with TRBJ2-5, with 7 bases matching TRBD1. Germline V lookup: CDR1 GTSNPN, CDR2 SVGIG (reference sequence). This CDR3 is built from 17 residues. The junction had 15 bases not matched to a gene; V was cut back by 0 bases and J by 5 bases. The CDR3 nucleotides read TGTGCCTGGAGTGTAAAGGGGGCGACTGACGCCAGGGAGACCCAGTACTTC. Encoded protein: CAWSVKGATDARETQYF.

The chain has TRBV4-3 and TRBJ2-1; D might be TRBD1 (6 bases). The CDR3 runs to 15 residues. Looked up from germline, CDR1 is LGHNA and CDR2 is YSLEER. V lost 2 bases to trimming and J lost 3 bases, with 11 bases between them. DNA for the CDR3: TGCGCCAGCAGCCAAAAAGGGGACATCTACAATGAGCAGTTCTTC. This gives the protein CASSQKGDIYNEQFF.

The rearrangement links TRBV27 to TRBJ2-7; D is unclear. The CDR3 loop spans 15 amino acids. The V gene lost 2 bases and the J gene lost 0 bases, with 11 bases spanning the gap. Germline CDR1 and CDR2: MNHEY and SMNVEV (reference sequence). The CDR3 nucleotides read TGTGCCAGCAGTTTAAGGCCAGCCAGCTCCTACGAGCAGTACTTC. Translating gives CASSLRPASSYEQYF.

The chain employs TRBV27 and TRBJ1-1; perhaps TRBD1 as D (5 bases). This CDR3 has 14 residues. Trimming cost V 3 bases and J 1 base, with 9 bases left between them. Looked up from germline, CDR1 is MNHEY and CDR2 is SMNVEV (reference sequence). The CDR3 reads CASSFLRGNTEAFF. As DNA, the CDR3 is TGTGCCAGCAGTTTCCTGAGGGGGAACACTGAAGCTTTCTTT.

The CDR3 DNA reads as TGTGCCAGCAGCGCCTACGAGGACAGCTCCTACGAGCAGTACTTC. This codes for CASSAYEDSSYEQYF. This chain connects TRBV4-2 to TRBJ2-7; weak D call: TRBD1 (6 bases). The CDR3 extends over 15 amino acids. The V end lost 5 bases, the J end lost 0 bases, and 14 bases lay between the germline ends. Per germline, CDR1 LGHNA and CDR2 YNFKEQ.

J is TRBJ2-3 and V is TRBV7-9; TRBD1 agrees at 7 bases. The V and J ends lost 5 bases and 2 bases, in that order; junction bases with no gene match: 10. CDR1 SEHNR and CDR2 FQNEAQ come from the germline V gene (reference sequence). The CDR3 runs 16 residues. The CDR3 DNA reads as TGTGCCAGCAGCCCCGGACAGGAGACCACCACAGATACGCAGTATTTT. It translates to CASSPGQETTTDTQYF.

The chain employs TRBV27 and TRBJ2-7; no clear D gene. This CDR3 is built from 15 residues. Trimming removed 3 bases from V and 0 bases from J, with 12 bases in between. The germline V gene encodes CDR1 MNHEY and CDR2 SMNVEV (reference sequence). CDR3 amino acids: CASSFAGRSSYEQYF. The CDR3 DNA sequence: TGTGCCAGCAGTTTTGCCGGAAGGAGCTCCTACGAGCAGTACTTC.

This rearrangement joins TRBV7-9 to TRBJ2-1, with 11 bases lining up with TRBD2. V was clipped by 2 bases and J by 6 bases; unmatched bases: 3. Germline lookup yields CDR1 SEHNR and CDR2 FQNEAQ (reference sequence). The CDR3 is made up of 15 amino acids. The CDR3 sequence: CASSLPLAGGNEQFF. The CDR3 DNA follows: TGTGCCAGCAGCTTACCTCTAGCGGGGGGCAATGAGCAGTTCTTC.

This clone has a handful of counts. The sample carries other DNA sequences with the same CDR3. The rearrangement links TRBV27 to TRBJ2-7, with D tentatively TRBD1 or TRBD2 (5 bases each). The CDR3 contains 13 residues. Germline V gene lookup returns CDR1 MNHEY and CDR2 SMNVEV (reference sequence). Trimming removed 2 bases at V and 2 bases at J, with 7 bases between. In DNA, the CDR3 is TGTGCCAGCAGTTTAGGGGGTCCCTACGAGCAGTACTTC. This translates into CASSLGGPYEQYF.